Given below is one T cell receptor beta chain in context. Per the germline V gene, CDR1 is MNHEY and CDR2 is SVGEGT. The CDR3 extends over 16 amino acids. V was clipped by 1 base and J by 2 bases, with 13 bases between them. The method was immunoSEQ multiplex PCR; TCRdb's version includes in-frame clones alone and lacks a portion of them. The table has under 200,000 clones, 89% seen once; the top ten hold roughly 0.82%. Which cohort a participant joined came from the clinical history participants gave. The sample belongs to a study of blood T cell repertoires in COVID-19. Study-wide background: Both acute and convalescent COVID-19 samples were obtained from the United States, Italy and Spain.

The sample consisted of PBMCs or T cells enriched from blood (not recorded which). The V and J genes are TRBV6-2 or TRBV6-3 and TRBJ2-3; tentatively, D is TRBD1 (5 bases). The source of this sequence is a young woman who had recovered from COVID-19. CDR3 protein: CASSYFQSTVTDTQYF. The CDR3 DNA is TGTGCCAGCAGTTACTTCCAGTCGACAGTCACAGATACGCAGTATTTT.